The entry that follows covers one TCR beta chain sequence. Its antigen is as yet unknown. Using unique molecular identifiers, the investigators prepared the TCRbeta library. Each CDR3 protein gets one entry after TCRdb re-called the PCR reads with MiXCR. The sample lists some 450,000 distinct CDR3 sequences, approximately 41% occurring once. The data are from a study of T-cell reconstitution after alpha-beta-depleted transplantation in children. Notes on the study in general: Surviving recipient T cells and thymic progenitors produced the high day-60 TCRbeta diversity seen in some patients. As was reported, about two months after transplant, alpha-beta T cells came from several hundred expanded graft clones. From newly produced T cells came most of the T-cell counts and diversity one year after transplant.

Trimming left V 9 bases short and J 5 bases short, with 8 bases between. The germline gives CDR1 MNHEY, CDR2 SVGEGT. The CDR3 is made up of 11 amino acids. The V and J genes are TRBV6-2 or TRBV6-3 and TRBJ1-5; D remains unclear. Material: PBMCs, obtained before TCRalphabeta/CD19-depleted stem cell transplant. This clonotype was obtained from a girl under 10 years old with aplastic anemia, due to receive a stem cell transplant. This chain's CDR3 is CASGFYQPQHF. As DNA, the CDR3 is TGTGCCAGTGGGTTCTATCAGCCCCAGCATTTT.